This T cell receptor beta chain emerged from a study of CD8 T cells in ankylosing spondylitis. One entry per CDR3 protein, called by TCRdb with MiXCR from the 5' RACE reads. In the table there are 250,000 to 350,000 distinct CDR3 sequences, 20% to 25% of which are singletons. From germline, CDR1 is SGHRS and CDR2 YFSETQ. The length of the CDR3 is 15 residues. Trimming cost V 0 bases and J 4 bases, with 13 bases left between them. Study-wide points: Clones linked with disease were CD8+ and fairly uncommon in the peripheral blood. Certain motif variants had earlier been reported in reactive arthritis synovial fluid and blood. Within ankylosing spondylitis blood, a TCR beta motif made up of several highly homologous variants appeared to be characteristic.

Worth noting for this clonotype: Its target is not known.

This chain joins TRBV5-1 and TRBJ2-5, with D perhaps TRBD1 or TRBD2 (5 bases each). The specimen sequenced was blood, either unsorted or a sorted T cell fraction (not recorded which). This clonotype originated in a female donor with ankylosing spondylitis or in good health (not recorded which). In DNA, the CDR3 is TGCGCCAGCAGCTTGGAGGGACGCAGGGCAGAGACCCAGTACTTC. Translation: CASSLEGRRAETQYF.